This is a list of T cell receptor beta chains from one sample in a study of T cell responses to AZD1222 COVID-19 vaccine. This table comes from immunoSEQ multiplex PCR, and its TCRdb copy is limited to in-frame clones, with some not included. The sample records tens of thousands of clones, under 95% being singletons. The material was peripheral blood, obtained on day 0 of MenACWY control vaccination. Receptor source: an adult in good health. Both conserved end residues are part of each CDR3. Fields, in order: CDR3 DNA, CDR3 protein, D gene, clone size, V gene, J gene. D genes are given only for firm matches. Clone sizes are given selectively: once, few, many, or a class where the clone is expanded.

TGTGCCAGTAGTATAAAGGAGCGGATCACAGATACGCAGTATTTT	CASSIKERITDTQYF	-	-	TRBV19	TRBJ2-3
TGTGCCATCAGAGGGGCGTTTAATCAGCCCCAGCATTTT	CAIRGAFNQPQHF	-	-	TRBV10-3	TRBJ1-5
TGTGCCAGCTCACCACTCGCAGGGGCGGGAAATGAGCAGTTCTTC	CASSPLAGAGNEQFF	-	once	TRBV18	TRBJ2-1
TGCAGCGTCCTGGTCCGGGGCTACACCTTC	CSVLVRGYTF	-	-	TRBV29-1	TRBJ1-2
TGTGCCAGCAGTTCCGGGCCGTACACCGGGGAGCTGTTTTTT	CASSSGPYTGELFF	-	once	TRBV6-4	TRBJ2-2
TGTGCCACCCGAGGCCCGACGAAGAATGAGCAGTTCTTC	CATRGPTKNEQFF	-	once	TRBV24-1	TRBJ2-1
TGTGCCAGCAGCCAAGGGTCCCGGGGGATCGTGAACACTGAAGCTTTCTTT	CASSQGSRGIVNTEAFF	-	-	TRBV3-1/TRBV3-2	TRBJ1-1
TGTGCCAGCAGTCGGACAGGGGGGGATCAGCCCCAGCATTTT	CASSRTGGDQPQHF	TRBD1	-	TRBV6-5	TRBJ1-5
TGTGCCAGCACGAGTACAGGGGGCTCAGCCTACGAGCAGTACTTC	CASTSTGGSAYEQYF	TRBD1	-	TRBV28	TRBJ2-7
TGTGCCAGCAGCCCGACTAGCGGGGCTAACAATGAGCAGTTCTTC	CASSPTSGANNEQFF	TRBD2	many	TRBV6-2/TRBV6-3	TRBJ2-1